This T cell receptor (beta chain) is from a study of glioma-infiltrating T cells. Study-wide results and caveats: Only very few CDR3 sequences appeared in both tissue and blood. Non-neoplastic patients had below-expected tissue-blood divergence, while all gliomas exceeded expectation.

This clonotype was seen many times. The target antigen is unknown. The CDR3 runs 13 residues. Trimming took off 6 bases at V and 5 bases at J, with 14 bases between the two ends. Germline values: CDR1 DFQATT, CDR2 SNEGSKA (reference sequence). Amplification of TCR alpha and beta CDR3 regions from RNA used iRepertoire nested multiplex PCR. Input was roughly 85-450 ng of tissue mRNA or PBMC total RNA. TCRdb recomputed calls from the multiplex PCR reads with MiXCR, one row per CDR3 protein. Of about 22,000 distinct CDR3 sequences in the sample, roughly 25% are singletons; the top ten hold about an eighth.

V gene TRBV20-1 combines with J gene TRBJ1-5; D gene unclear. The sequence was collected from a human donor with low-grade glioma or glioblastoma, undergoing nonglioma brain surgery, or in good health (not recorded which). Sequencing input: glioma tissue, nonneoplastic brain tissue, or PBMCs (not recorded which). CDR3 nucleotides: TGCAGTGCACCGGTTAGGGTGGATCAGCCCCAGCATTTT. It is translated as CSAPVRVDQPQHF.